This TCR beta chain emerged from a study of blood T cell repertoires in COVID-19 (dated by TCRdb to 2018 to 2020). Looking at the study overall: Samples covering the acute and convalescent phases of COVID-19 were provided by collaborators in the United States, Italy and Spain. Nearly every sample came with metadata listing a de-identified subject ID, COVID-19 status, age in years and sex. Deeply sampled blood TCRbeta repertoires from subjects exposed to, actively infected with, or recovered from COVID-19 were included in the dataset. The prospective study material was composed of cDNA or gDNA derived from T cells, B-cell-depleted T cells, or PBMCs. The repertoires were made available in a free public database intended to serve as a resource for research on the immune response to SARS-CoV-2. Where available, HLA class I and class II types were obtained from metadata supplied by the sample provider rather than from assay-based typing. Samples came from the ongoing ImmuneRACE study (first 160 participants) plus 1,254 subjects from 6 global collaborators.

The immunoSEQ Assay, a bias-controlled multiplex PCR, was used to amplify TCRbeta CDR3 regions from genomic DNA. Concerning the study's data processing: Within the assay, amplification of reference gene primers was used to estimate how many nucleated cells each sample contained. Sequence reads were collapsed and filtered to measure the absolute abundance of every unique TCRbeta CDR3 rearrangement. For each sample, productive Simpson clonality was calculated as the square root of Simpson's diversity index across productive rearrangements. TCRdb retrieved this table from immuneACCESS and kept in-frame rearrangements only. Not all clones are present; in checked studies, unresolved V genes account for under half, and no reason is known for the remainder. V and J calls and clone size are given by that table; D and trimming were obtained from the DNA. Within this sample are about 300,000 clones, with around 86% of them counted one time only. The ten top clones hold about 10% of the sample.

As to this clone: Its antigen remains unidentified. No qualities accompany the bases; no much larger clone lies one base away.

Overall study outcomes, separate from this receptor: The amount of clinical and demographic metadata varied by source and participant and was provided uncurated.

The CDR3 measures 14 amino acids from cysteine to phenylalanine. The read is trimmed to its CDR3 DNA, 42 bases read in frame from base 1. Based on the germline V gene (reference sequence), the CDR1 and CDR2 sequences are WNHNN and SYGVQD. V is trimmed back by 2 bases and J by 1 base, and the junction contains 2 bases that no gene match accounts for. In the prospective study, participants were about 18 to 95 years old, resided in about two dozen geographic areas of the United States, and were enrolled through a virtual design. Cohort assignment in the prospective study relied on participant-reported clinical history from a screening survey and a study questionnaire. Recovered participants in ImmuneRACE Cohort 3 were defined as having two consecutive negative NP/OP PCR tests, clearance from a healthcare professional, or resolution of symptoms. Mobile phlebotomists in the prospective study collected whole blood, serum and a nasopharyngeal or oropharyngeal swab from every participant. Additional blood draws and questionnaires over an approximately two-month period could optionally be provided by prospective study participants. Before DNA extraction, prospective study blood samples were shipped either frozen or at room temperature.

The source of this sequence is a woman aged 18-29 years who had recovered from COVID-19. The source material was PBMCs or T cells enriched from blood (not recorded which). The chain is made from TRBV10-1 and TRBJ2-7; 7 junctional bases match TRBD1. The DNA is TGCGCCAGCAGTGAGAGACAGGGTTCCTACGAGCAGTACTTC. It encodes CASSERQGSYEQYF.